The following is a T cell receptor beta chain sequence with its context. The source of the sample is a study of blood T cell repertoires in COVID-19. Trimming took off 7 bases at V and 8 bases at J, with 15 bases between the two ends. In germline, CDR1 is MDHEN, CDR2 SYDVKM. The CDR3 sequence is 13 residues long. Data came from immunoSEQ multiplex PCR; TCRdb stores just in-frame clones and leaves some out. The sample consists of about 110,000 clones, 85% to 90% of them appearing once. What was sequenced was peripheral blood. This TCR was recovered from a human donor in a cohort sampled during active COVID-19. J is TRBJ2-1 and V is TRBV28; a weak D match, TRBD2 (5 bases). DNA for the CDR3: TGTGCCAGCATTCTTCCCGGGAACGATGAGCAGTTCTTC. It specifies CASILPGNDEQFF.